The 5 T cell receptor beta chains listed next were all sequenced from one sample in a study of control samples from healthy donors and cancer patients. Data came from immunoSEQ multiplex PCR; TCRdb stores just in-frame clones and leaves some out. The table has some 200,000 clones, 90% to 95% seen once; the top ten hold approximately 1.6%. The sequencing sample was made of blood. These receptors were obtained from a woman aged 30 to 39 in good health.

The gene calls are TRBV18 and TRBJ2-7; 12 positions agree with TRBD2. With V trimmed by 5 bases and J by 4 bases, 3 bases remained unmatched. The CDR3 spans 14 residues. CDR1 and CDR2 (germline): KGHSH, LQKENI. The CDR3 sequence is CASSSGLAGYEQYF. In DNA form, the CDR3 reads TGTGCCAGCTCATCGGGACTAGCGGGTTACGAGCAGTACTTC.

The chain links TRBV7-8 to TRBJ2-6; TRBD2 agrees at 9 bases. Germline CDR1 SGHVS, CDR2 FQNEAQ. CDR3 length: 16 residues. V shed 6 bases, J shed 0 bases, and the junction held 3 bases outside the gene matches. The CDR3 bases are TGTGCCAGCAGGACTAGCGGCAGCTCTGGGGCCAACGTCCTGACTTTC. Translated, it gives CASRTSGSSGANVLTF.

The chain employs TRBV6-1 and TRBJ1-6; D gene uncertain. Germline values: CDR1 MNHNS, CDR2 SASEGT. The CDR3 extends over 15 amino acids. V lost 2 bases and J lost 0, with 5 bases in between. Here the CDR3 reads CASSEQSSYNSPLHF. CDR3 bases: TGTGCCAGCAGTGAACAGAGCTCCTATAATTCACCCCTCCACTTT.

The count of this clone is one. CDR3 amino acids: CASSYSSAAGTDTQYF. CDR3 nucleotide sequence: TGTGCCAGCAGTTACTCGTCAGCGGCAGGCACAGATACGCAGTATTTT. The chain uses TRBV6-5 and TRBJ2-3; D possibly corresponds to TRBD2 (5 bases). CDR3 length: 16 residues. Germline V gene lookup returns CDR1 MNHEY and CDR2 SVGAGI. V was trimmed by 0 bases and J by 1 base, leaving 11 bases between them.

The chain is built from TRBV6-1 and TRBJ1-5; 7 bases map to TRBD1. V lost 2 bases to trimming and J lost 5 bases; unmatched junction nucleotides: 6. Germline CDR1 is MNHNS and CDR2 is SASEGT. CDR3 length: 15 amino acids. The CDR3 spells CASSERPTGYQPQHF. For the CDR3, the DNA is TGTGCCAGCAGTGAACGCCCGACAGGGTATCAGCCCCAGCATTTT.